This passage covers 21 T cell receptor beta chains from one sample sequenced in a study of blood T cells in healthy people across ages. For the second PCR, which ran for about 7 to 12 cycles, a sample-barcoded 5' primer and a J-beta primer mix were used. TCRdb re-analysed the 5' RACE reads in MiXCR, keeping a single row per CDR3 protein. This sample has about 930,000 distinct CDR3 sequences; under 35% occur once, and the top ten carry roughly 10%. These sequences were also reported in another study, on T cells of mothers and their children.

Sequencing used blood. The receptors derive from a woman between 35 and 50 years old in good health.

This clonotype was recorded a few times. The V gene is TRBV3-1, the J gene TRBJ2-4; TRBD2 agrees at 9 bases. J lost 4 bases, V lost 0 bases, and 7 bases had no gene match. The germline gives CDR1 LGHDT, CDR2 YNNKEL (reference sequence). This CDR3 is built from 17 residues. The CDR3 reads CASSQDGLAGTKNIQYF. DNA for the CDR3: TGTGCCAGCAGCCAAGACGGTCTAGCGGGGACAAAAAACATTCAGTACTTC. Complete variable domain (other parts from reference TRBV3-1 and TRBJ2-4): DTAVSQTPKYLVTQMGNDKSIKCEQNLGHDTMYWYKQDSKKFLKIMFSYNNKELIINETVPNRFSPKSPDKAHLNLHINSLELGDSAVYFCASSQDGLAGTKNIQYFGAGTRLSVL.

This clonotype was counted only a few times. CDR3 nucleotides: TGTGCCACCAGTGATTTAGGGGGGGAAGGTGAAGCTTTCTTT. As protein: CATSDLGGEGEAFF. This chain connects TRBV24-1 to TRBJ1-1, with D possibly matching TRBD1 (6 bases). Trimming cost V 1 base and J 7 bases, with 12 bases left between them. CDR3 length equals 14 residues. Germline lookup yields CDR1 KGHDR and CDR2 SFDVKD.

The J gene is TRBJ1-5, the V gene TRBV7-2, with a possible D match to TRBD1 (6 bases). Trimming shortened V by 1 base and J by 7 bases, and 11 bases separated the two germline ends. Germline CDR1 reads SGHTA; CDR2 reads FQGNSA. This CDR3 is 14 amino acids long. This chain's CDR3 is CASSLVVGGQPQHF. CDR3 sequence (DNA): TGTGCCAGCAGCTTAGTTGTAGGGGGGCAGCCCCAGCATTTT.

The V call is TRBV6-2 or TRBV6-3, the J call TRBJ2-7, with 7 bases lining up with TRBD2. Unmatched junction bases numbered 2, after V lost 6 bases and J lost 3 bases. The CDR3 consists of 12 residues. Germline lookup yields CDR1 MNHEY and CDR2 SVGEGT. Written as DNA, the CDR3 is TGTGCCAGCAGCTGGGACTACTACGAGCAGTACTTC. Encoded protein: CASSWDYYEQYF.

The V gene is TRBV27, the J gene TRBJ2-7, with 9 bases lining up with TRBD2. The germline CDR1 and CDR2 sequences are MNHEY and SMNVEV (reference sequence). The CDR3 runs 17 residues. The V segment lost 0 bases and the J segment 0 bases; nucleotides outside the gene matches: 6. The CDR3 DNA follows: TGTGCCAGCAGTTTATCAGCGGGGGGCCCTGCCTCCTACGAGCAGTACTTC. This codes for CASSLSAGGPASYEQYF.

The chain joins TRBV7-9 to TRBJ1-4; D gene ambiguous. V gave up 4 bases and J gave up 0 bases, with 12 bases separating them. The CDR3 has 16 residues. The germline gives CDR1 SEHNR, CDR2 FQNEAQ (reference sequence). CDR3 sequence: CASSSLLSATNEKLFF. DNA of the CDR3: TGTGCCAGCAGCTCTCTTTTAAGCGCAACTAATGAAAAACTGTTTTTT.

In its sample, this clonotype was seen many times. The chain links TRBV28 to TRBJ2-7, with TRBD1 matching over 9 bases. This CDR3 has 14 amino acids. Germline CDR1 reads MDHEN; CDR2 reads SYDVKM. The V gene end was trimmed by 5 bases and the J gene end by 6 bases; junction bases not matched to a gene: 8. The CDR3 coding sequence is TGTGCCAGCAGTCCCGGACAGGGGTGGTCCGAGCAGTACTTC. It translates to CASSPGQGWSEQYF.

This clonotype was counted between two and nine times. The rearrangement uses TRBV20-1 and TRBJ1-2, with D possibly TRBD1 on 5 matching bases. Trimming took 4 bases from V and 6 from J, leaving 18 bases between them. The germline CDR1 and CDR2 sequences are DFQATT and SNEGSKA (reference sequence). This CDR3 spans 14 amino acids. Here the CDR3 DNA reads TGCAGTGCTACCCCCCGAAGCAGGGCTGATGGCTACACCTTC. As protein: CSATPRSRADGYTF.

This clonotype was detected a few times. The V gene is TRBV5-1, the J gene TRBJ2-7; no clear D gene. Trimming took off 0 bases at V and 6 bases at J, with 7 bases between the two ends. This CDR3 has 12 residues. Germline values: CDR1 SGHRS, CDR2 YFSETQ. The CDR3: CASSLDRCEQYF. The CDR3 DNA sequence: TGCGCCAGCAGCTTGGACCGCTGCGAGCAGTACTTC.

This clonotype was counted a single time. The chain links TRBV5-1 to TRBJ2-1, with D perhaps matching TRBD1 (6 bases). This CDR3 region has 14 residues. Trimming left V 0 bases short and J 9 bases short, with 13 bases between. Germline assignment: CDR1 SGHRS and CDR2 YFSETQ. CDR3: CASSLVGAQGEQFF. CDR3 DNA sequence: TGCGCCAGCAGCTTGGTGGGGGCCCAGGGTGAGCAGTTCTTC.

The V and J genes are TRBV5-1 and TRBJ2-1; 7 bases are shared with TRBD2. Losses at the gene ends were 4 bases for V and 4 bases for J; bases not matched to a gene: 8. This CDR3 spans 15 amino acids. Germline CDR1 is SGHRS and CDR2 is YFSETQ. CDR3 protein: CASSMTNGGYNEQFF. The CDR3 DNA follows: TGCGCCAGCAGCATGACTAACGGGGGGTACAATGAGCAGTTCTTC.

This clonotype was counted only a few times. The rearrangement joins TRBV28 to TRBJ1-2; no firm D call. CDR1 MDHEN and CDR2 SYDVKM come from the germline V gene. CDR3 size: 14 residues. The V end lost 3 bases, the J end lost 6 bases, and 14 bases lay between the germline ends. The CDR3, as DNA: TGTGCCAGCAGTTTGTCGGGGATTGAAGATGGCTACACCTTC. Translating gives CASSLSGIEDGYTF.

This chain uses TRBV6-5 with TRBJ2-6, with TRBD2 as a possible D gene (6 bases). Germline loops: CDR1 MNHEY, CDR2 SVGAGI. Trimming removed 0 bases from V and 0 bases from J, with 12 bases in between. The CDR3 runs 18 residues. This CDR3 reads CASSYSGGWGSGANVLTF. CDR3 bases: TGTGCCAGCAGTTACTCGGGGGGATGGGGCTCTGGGGCCAACGTCCTGACTTTC.

The V gene is TRBV5-1, the J gene TRBJ1-1; 9 bases are a match to TRBD1. CDR3 length: 15 amino acids. CDR1 is SGHRS, CDR2 YFSETQ, per germline. J gave up 0 bases and V 3 bases, and 3 bases lay outside the gene matches. The CDR3 DNA is TGCGCCAGCAGCTGGACAGGGGCTATGAACACTGAAGCTTTCTTT. Translated: CASSWTGAMNTEAFF.

The gene calls are TRBV27 and TRBJ1-6, with D possibly being TRBD1 (5 bases). The CDR3 is 18 residues long. Germline lookup yields CDR1 MNHEY and CDR2 SMNVEV (reference sequence). Between the trimmed V and J ends, which lost 0 bases and 8 bases, there was a span of 20 bases. The CDR3 DNA is TGTGCCAGCAGTTTATCAGGAGGGGACGTTTTCCCACATTCACCCCTCCACTTT. Translating gives CASSLSGGDVFPHSPLHF.

V usage is TRBV2 and J usage is TRBJ2-1, with 8 bases lining up with TRBD2. The CDR3 has 16 residues. Germline trimming cut 5 bases from V and 10 bases from J; bases unmatched to any gene: 16. From germline, CDR1 is SNHLY and CDR2 FYNNEI. Here the CDR3 reads CASSNPGLAGTYEQFF. The CDR3 region has the DNA TGTGCCAGCAGTAACCCCGGGCTAGCGGGTACCTACGAGCAGTTCTTC.

The CDR3 sequence: CASRRGRESSYNEQFF. The CDR3 DNA reads as TGTGCCAGCAGACGGGGTCGGGAGAGCTCCTACAATGAGCAGTTCTTC. The rearrangement links TRBV6-2 or TRBV6-3 to TRBJ2-1, with D maybe TRBD2 (6 bases). Between the trimmed V and J ends, which lost 6 bases and 0 bases, there was a span of 15 bases. Per germline, CDR1 MNHEY and CDR2 SVGEGT. The CDR3 totals 16 residues.

J is TRBJ2-1 and V is TRBV6-5, with 7 bases identical to TRBD2. CDR3 length: 13 residues. CDR1 MNHEY and CDR2 SVGAGI come from the germline V gene. V was pared by 6 bases and J by 8 bases, with 7 bases of the junction left unmatched. The CDR3 loop reads CASRKTGGHEQFF. The DNA for the CDR3 is TGTGCCAGCAGGAAGACGGGAGGTCATGAGCAGTTCTTC.

The rearrangement joins TRBV27 to TRBJ1-5; D uncertain. The ends were cut back, 3 bases at V and 6 bases at J, with 9 bases in the middle. The CDR3 is made up of 13 amino acids. From germline, CDR1 is MNHEY and CDR2 SMNVEV (reference sequence). CDR3 residues: CASSFNGRQPQHF. The CDR3 DNA is TGTGCCAGCAGTTTTAATGGTCGTCAGCCCCAGCATTTT.

This clonotype was recorded a few times. The chain is built from TRBV20-1 and TRBJ1-2; D may be TRBD1 (5 bases). The CDR3 spans 16 residues. The V end was cut by 5 bases, the J end by 0 bases, with 19 bases between. Per germline, CDR1 DFQATT and CDR2 SNEGSKA (reference sequence). The CDR3 DNA reads as TGCAGTGCTGTAGGGGCCAGCTACCTCGCTAACTATGGCTACACCTTC. The encoded protein is CSAVGASYLANYGYTF.

About this clonotype: Being one base from a much bigger clone, this may be a read error. V gene TRBV6-5 combines with J gene TRBJ2-6, with TRBD2 as a possible D gene (6 bases). V dropped 7 bases and J dropped 2 bases, with 12 bases sitting between them. The CDR3 length is 15 residues. CDR1 and CDR2 (germline): MNHEY, SVGAGI. Here the CDR3 reads CASKNRGTGANVLTF. Here the CDR3 DNA reads TGTGCCAGCAAGAACCGGGGGACTGGGGCCAACGTCCTGACTTTC.